These 20 T cell receptor beta chains originate from one sample sequenced in a study of blood T cell repertoires in COVID-19. Clones were sequenced by immunoSEQ multiplex PCR, and TCRdb holds only the in-frame ones, with some missing. The sample records 350,000 or so clones, nearly 90% being singletons. Material for sequencing was peripheral blood. These receptors were taken from a man aged 18-30 years with active or convalescent COVID-19.

This sequence joins TRBV7-9 and TRBJ2-1; the match to TRBD1 covers 7 bases. The CDR3 totals 18 residues. CDR1 is SEHNR and CDR2 is FQNEAQ in the germline V gene (reference sequence). V lost 2 bases to trimming and J lost 0 bases; unmatched junction nucleotides: 10. CDR3 nucleotide sequence: TGTGCCAGCAGCTTAAGGACAGGTCCCGGAGGCTCCTACAATGAGCAGTTCTTC. Translated, it gives CASSLRTGPGGSYNEQFF.

J is TRBJ1-5 and V is TRBV6-5; 10 nucleotides match TRBD1. The V and J ends lost 2 bases and 6 bases, in that order; junction bases with no gene match: 7. There are 16 residues in the CDR3. Germline V gene data show CDR1 as MNHEY and CDR2 as SVGAGI. Written as DNA, the CDR3 is TGTGCCAGCAGTTACCCAATCCGGGACAGGGGTCAGCCCCAGCATTTT. Its translation: CASSYPIRDRGQPQHF.

The genes are TRBV7-2 and TRBJ2-7, with D hard to call. CDR3 size: 12 residues. Trimming left V 5 bases short and J 0 bases short, with 5 bases between. The germline V gene has CDR1 SGHTA and CDR2 FQGNSA. The CDR3 sequence: CASSRSSYEQYF. The DNA of the CDR3 is TGTGCCAGCAGCCGGAGCTCCTACGAGCAGTACTTC.

CDR3 DNA sequence: TGTGCCGCCGTCCGGGGGGCGGCTGAAGCTTTCTTT. It specifies CAAVRGAAEAFF. This chain connects TRBV6-6 to TRBJ1-1; tentatively, D is TRBD1 (6 bases). The CDR3 covers 12 residues. V lost 11 bases, J lost 6 bases, and 16 bases lay in between. CDR1 and CDR2 from the germline V gene are MNHNY and SVGAGI (reference sequence).

This clone was counted only a few times. The chain uses TRBV7-9 and TRBJ2-3; tentative D call: TRBD1 (6 bases). V shed 3 bases and J shed 3 bases, with 10 bases lying between them. This CDR3 comprises 14 residues. CDR1 is SEHNR, CDR2 FQNEAQ, per germline (reference sequence). CDR3 DNA: TGTGCCAGCAGCTTCGGGCAGGGGACAGATACGCAGTATTTT. Translated, it gives CASSFGQGTDTQYF.

CDR3: CASSPSQGLNTEAFF. As DNA, the CDR3 is TGTGCCAGCTCACCGTCGCAGGGGTTGAACACTGAAGCTTTCTTT. This chain uses TRBV18 with TRBJ1-1; a possible D gene is TRBD1 (6 bases). V was clipped by 3 bases and J by 0 bases, with 11 bases between them. CDR1 and CDR2 from the germline V gene are KGHSH and LQKENI. CDR3 length: 15 residues. The full variable domain, in which reference TRBV18 and TRBJ1-1 provide the parts outside the CDR3, is NAGVMQNPRHLVRRRGQEARLRCSPMKGHSHVYWYRQLPEEGLKFMVYLQKENIIDESGMPKERFSAEFPKEGPSILRIQQVVRGDSAAYFCASSPSQGLNTEAFFGQGTRLTVV.

The chain employs TRBV6-5 and TRBJ2-7; the D gene is possibly TRBD1 (5 bases). The CDR3 loop spans 14 amino acids. V lost 4 bases and J 7 bases, leaving 17 bases between the germline ends. Germline assignment: CDR1 MNHEY and CDR2 SVGAGI. The CDR3 sequence is CASSSTGRYWEQYF. DNA for the CDR3: TGTGCCAGCAGTTCCACAGGCCGTTACTGGGAGCAGTACTTC.

Ten or more counts support this clone. The rearrangement joins TRBV7-2 to TRBJ2-7; weak D call: TRBD1 (6 bases). With 5 bases removed from V and 3 bases from J, the gap between germline ends came to 11 bases. The V gene's germline CDR1 is SGHTA and CDR2 FQGNSA. The CDR3 has 13 amino acids. The CDR3: CASSEGQFYEQYF. The DNA for the CDR3 is TGTGCCAGCAGCGAAGGACAGTTCTACGAGCAGTACTTC.

The rearrangement joins TRBV19 to TRBJ1-1; a weak D match, TRBD1 (6 bases). Deletions cut 5 bases from V and 0 bases from J, with 13 bases between. Germline V lookup: CDR1 LNHDA, CDR2 SQIVND (reference sequence). CDR3 length: 15 amino acids. The CDR3 region is CASSSRTDMNTEAFF. In nucleotides, the CDR3 is TGTGCCAGTAGTTCTCGGACAGATATGAACACTGAAGCTTTCTTT.

The genes are TRBV5-1 and TRBJ1-2; D unresolved. The V gene's germline CDR1 is SGHRS and CDR2 YFSETQ. Between the trimmed V and J ends, which lost 0 bases and 7 bases, there was a span of 10 bases. The CDR3 consists of 13 residues. DNA for the CDR3: TGCGCCAGCAGCTTGGAGGGTAGCGGTGGCTACACCTTC. Its translation: CASSLEGSGGYTF.

This clone was seen only once. The chain carries TRBV28 and TRBJ2-7; the D gene is possibly TRBD2 (6 bases). Germline-derived CDR1 and CDR2 are MDHEN and SYDVKM. V was pared by 6 bases and J by 2 bases, with 11 bases between. The CDR3 totals 13 residues. The CDR3 DNA follows: TGTGCCAGCAGGCCCTCGGGGGCCTACGAGCAGTACTTC. Its protein is CASRPSGAYEQYF.

The V and J genes are TRBV3-1 (or the pseudogene TRBV3-2) and TRBJ1-4, with D possibly matching TRBD1 (6 bases). Germline V gene data show CDR1 as LGHDT and CDR2 as YNNKEL (reference sequence). Between the trimmed V and J ends, which lost 5 bases and 0 bases, there was a span of 13 bases. The CDR3 has 16 amino acids. The CDR3 DNA reads as TGTGCCAGCAGCAAATGGACAGACGCAACTAATGAAAAACTGTTTTTT. Its translation: CASSKWTDATNEKLFF.

The chain employs TRBV2 and TRBJ2-7; TRBD1 agrees at 10 bases. V lost 5 bases and J lost 3; bases outside the gene matches: 7. The CDR3 is 15 amino acids. Germline CDR1 reads SNHLY; CDR2 reads FYNNEI. The CDR3 spells CASSLDRGEHYEQYF. The CDR3 coding sequence is TGTGCCAGCAGTTTGGACAGGGGGGAACACTACGAGCAGTACTTC.

J is TRBJ1-2 and V is TRBV6-4, with 7 bases that match TRBD1. Germline CDR1 MRHNA, CDR2 SNTAGT. V was clipped by 6 bases and J by 3 bases; unmatched bases: 7. This CDR3 has 14 residues. The DNA of the CDR3 is TGTGCCAGCAGGTTGACAGGGAAGGACTATGGCTACACCTTC. The encoded protein is CASRLTGKDYGYTF.

This chain uses TRBV6-5 with TRBJ2-1, with 11 bases identical to TRBD2. Trimming took 5 bases from V and 10 from J; bases not matched to a gene: 4. Germline V lookup: CDR1 MNHEY, CDR2 SVGAGI. The CDR3 has 13 residues. CDR3: CASSNGLAGEQFF. CDR3 bases: TGTGCCAGCAGTAACGGACTAGCGGGCGAGCAGTTCTTC.

The chain uses TRBV27 and TRBJ2-5, with D maybe TRBD2 (5 bases). From germline, CDR1 is MNHEY and CDR2 SMNVEV (reference sequence). The V gene lost 3 bases and the J gene lost 4 bases, with 9 bases spanning the gap. This CDR3 spans 13 amino acids. The CDR3 nucleotides read TGTGCCAGCAGTTTCGGGGATAGAGAGACCCAGTACTTC. The encoded protein is CASSFGDRETQYF.

The chain employs TRBV11-2 and TRBJ2-1; a possible D gene is TRBD1 (5 bases). The V end lost 6 bases, the J end lost 0 bases, and 12 bases lay between the germline ends. The CDR3 sequence is 15 residues long. Germline V gives CDR1 SGHAT, CDR2 FQNNGV. CDR3 protein: CASRIDSSSYNEQFF. The DNA for the CDR3 is TGTGCCAGCAGGATTGACAGTAGCTCCTACAATGAGCAGTTCTTC.

This clone turned up a few times. This chain joins TRBV6-4 and TRBJ2-3, with TRBD2 identical over 11 bases. The germline V gene encodes CDR1 MRHNA and CDR2 SNTAGT. V was clipped by 4 bases and J by 7 bases; unmatched bases: 4. The CDR3 is 14 amino acids. The DNA for the CDR3 is TGTGCCAGCAGTGTAGCGGGGGGGCCAAATACGCAGTATTTT. This sequence encodes CASSVAGGPNTQYF.

The chain employs TRBV6-6 and TRBJ2-5, with 7 bases aligning to TRBD1. Germline-derived CDR1 and CDR2 are MNHNY and SVGAGI (reference sequence). Losses at the gene ends were 5 bases for V and 4 bases for J; bases not matched to a gene: 4. The CDR3 is 13 residues long. CDR3 sequence reads: CASSKRQGETQYF. The CDR3 nucleotides are TGTGCCAGCAGTAAGCGACAGGGAGAGACCCAGTACTTC.

The gene calls are TRBV7-2 and TRBJ2-7; TRBD2 matches at 9 bases. V lost 2 bases and J lost 7; bases outside the gene matches: 9. The CDR3 runs to 15 residues. CDR1 and CDR2 from the germline V gene are SGHTA and FQGNSA. Here the CDR3 reads CASSLQAGGPREQYF. CDR3 coding DNA: TGTGCCAGCAGCTTACAGGCGGGGGGGCCGCGTGAGCAGTACTTC.